The 5 T cell receptor beta chains given below trace back to one sample, sequenced in a study of OX40 agonist ivuxolimab in advanced cancers. The repertoire was sequenced with immunoSEQ multiplex PCR; TCRdb's copy has only in-frame clones and lacks some. The sample includes about 52,000 clones, less than 90% of them seen just once. Sequencing was performed on CD4+ or CD8+ T cells sorted from blood, taken in a trial of the OX40 agonist ivuxolimab. The source is an adult with an advanced solid tumor such as melanoma, head and neck, liver or kidney cancer.

This clone has just one count. The J gene is TRBJ2-1, the V gene TRBV29-1; tentative D call: TRBD1 (5 bases). CDR3 length: 14 amino acids. CDR1 is SQVTM and CDR2 is ANQGSEA in the germline V gene. Trimming cost V 1 base and J 3 bases, with 10 bases left between them. Here the CDR3 reads CSVEGPGRYNEQFF. DNA for the CDR3: TGCAGCGTTGAAGGGCCAGGGCGCTACAATGAGCAGTTCTTC.

The chain joins TRBV30 to TRBJ1-2, with TRBD1 as a possible D gene (6 bases). Germline CDR1 GTSNPN, CDR2 SVGIG (reference sequence). V lost 3 bases to trimming and J lost 5 bases, with 13 bases between them. The CDR3 covers 13 residues. This CDR3 reads CAWRGGGGYGYTF. The CDR3, as DNA: TGTGCCTGGAGGGGGGGAGGGGGATATGGCTACACCTTC.

The chain uses TRBV7-6 and TRBJ2-5, with TRBD2 matching 7 bases. The trim removed 3 bases at V and 3 bases at J, leaving 10 bases unmatched. This CDR3 contains 16 residues. CDR1 and CDR2 from the germline V gene are SGHVS and FNYEAQ. The CDR3 DNA sequence: TGTGCCAGCAGCTTGGGGCTAGCGGTCATGGAAGAGACCCAGTACTTC. Translating it yields CASSLGLAVMEETQYF.

The genes are TRBV5-1 and TRBJ1-2; 8 nucleotides agree with TRBD1. The germline V gene has CDR1 SGHRS and CDR2 YFSETQ. Trimming removed 4 bases from V and 4 bases from J; junction bases left unmatched: 6. The length of the CDR3 is 14 residues. Written as DNA, the CDR3 is TGCGCCAGCAGCAACGGACAGGGCCTCTATGGCTACACCTTC. It yields the protein CASSNGQGLYGYTF.

This clone was recorded only once. The chain couples TRBV11-2 to TRBJ2-3; 10 nucleotides agree with TRBD2. The CDR3 has 16 amino acids. The V gene end was trimmed by 1 base and the J gene end by 2 bases; junction bases not matched to a gene: 3. Germline V gene data show CDR1 as SGHAT and CDR2 as FQNNGV. CDR3 amino acids: CASSLVGLAATDTQYF. The CDR3 DNA reads as TGTGCCAGCAGCTTAGTCGGACTAGCGGCCACAGATACGCAGTATTTT.